The source of this TCR beta chain is a study of technical replicates of blood from several donors. From germline, CDR1 is GTSNPN and CDR2 SVGIG (reference sequence). The ends lost 3 bases at V and 2 bases at J; junction bases unmatched: 0. This CDR3 has 13 residues. Using immunoSEQ multiplex PCR, the repertoire was profiled, and TCRdb retains in-frame clones only, with some absent. The data hold 35,000 to 50,000 clones, with 95% to 97% observed a single time. About this clone: Other DNA sequences in the sample encode the same CDR3.

The sequence was obtained from a human donor in good health. The sample was T cells isolated from PBMCs. The chain uses TRBV30 and TRBJ1-5, with 8 bases lining up with TRBD1. DNA for the CDR3: TGTGCCTGGAGGACAGGGGGCAATCAGCCCCAGCATTTT. This translates into CAWRTGGNQPQHF.